The clone carrying this T cell receptor (beta chain) was counted once. These data are taken from a study of blood T cell repertoires in COVID-19. The overall study: Samples came from the United States, Italy and Spain, spanning acute and convalescent COVID-19.

Only in-frame clones appear in the TCRdb table, and some are missing; sequencing was by immunoSEQ multiplex PCR. Among 100,000 or so clones listed, around 87% were seen once. The TCR originated in a woman in her thirties with acute or convalescent COVID-19. Sequenced input: peripheral blood.

CDR3 nucleotides: TGCAGCGTTTCCGGGACGGGACACTACGAGCAGTACTTC. Residues: CSVSGTGHYEQYF. This rearrangement joins TRBV29-1 to TRBJ2-7; perhaps TRBD1 as D (6 bases). The CDR3 has 13 residues. CDR1 and CDR2 (germline): SQVTM, ANQGSEA. V was cut by 5 bases and J by 3 bases, with 14 bases left in between.